This T cell receptor (beta chain) emerged from a study of CD8+CD57+ T cells in acquired aplastic anemia. Genomic DNA, serving as template, underwent TCR beta VDJ and CDR3 profiling. TCRdb ran MiXCR on the reads and lists one entry per CDR3 protein. The sample carries under 350,000 distinct CDR3 sequences, under 65% recorded once. Patients who underwent sequencing had shown CD8+CD57+ cell expansion by flow cytometry. Sequencing input: sorted CD4+, CD8+, or CD8+CD57+ T cells (not recorded which) from PBMCs. The TCR sequence derives from a human donor with aplastic anemia.

CDR3 in amino acids: CASSLPPGTGGGNTIYF. The CDR3 region has the DNA TGTGCCAGTAGTCTCCCACCCGGGACAGGGGGTGGAAACACCATATATTTT. The chain uses TRBV19 and TRBJ1-3; 11 bases map to TRBD1. Looked up from germline, CDR1 is LNHDA and CDR2 is SQIVND (reference sequence). This CDR3 region has 17 residues. V shed 5 bases, J shed 3 bases, and the junction held 9 bases outside the gene matches.